A single T cell receptor beta chain is shown here with its context. TCRdb keeps only in-frame clones here, not all; method: immunoSEQ multiplex PCR. The data show 130,000 or so clones, with approximately 86% seen just once and 11% held by the top ten. Seattle participants joined during active infection and were tracked over time. These data come from a study of blood T cell repertoires in COVID-19. About the study: Specimens from acute and convalescent COVID-19 originated in the United States, Italy and Spain. The cDNA or gDNA used as material had been derived from T cells, B-cell-depleted T cells, or PBMCs.

The clonotype comes from a woman aged 70-85 years with COVID-19, enrolled during active disease. Sequenced sample: peripheral blood.

CDR3 in DNA: TGTGCCAGCAGCTCCCTAGCGGGGGGGCCCTACAATGAGCAGTTCTTC. Amino acid sequence: CASSSLAGGPYNEQFF. V usage is TRBV7-9 and J usage is TRBJ2-1; TRBD2 matches at 12 bases. CDR1 SEHNR and CDR2 FQNEAQ come from the germline V gene (reference sequence). Losses at the gene ends were 4 bases for V and 2 bases for J; bases not matched to a gene: 3. There are 16 residues in the CDR3. Based on the CDR3 plus reference TRBV7-9 and TRBJ2-1, the full variable domain is DTGVSQNPRHKITKRGQNVTFRCDPISEHNRLYWYRQTLGQGPEFLTYFQNEAQLEKSRLLSDRFSAERPKGSFSTLEIQRTEQGDSAMYLCASSSLAGGPYNEQFFGPGTRLTVL.